One sample yielded the 13 T cell receptor beta chains listed below, sequenced in a study of PD-1 blockade in classical Hodgkin lymphoma. As to time point: cycle 4 day 1 (C4D1), after 5 to 7 weeks of nivolumab. Brentuximab vedotin exposure varied, and every patient relapsed after autologous stem cell transplantation. Data came from immunoSEQ multiplex PCR; TCRdb stores just in-frame clones and leaves some out. The data show tens of thousands of clones, more than 70% seen once. Source: peripheral blood mononuclear cells (PBMCs), taken before the fourth cycle of nivolumab. The receptors originated from a human donor with classical Hodgkin lymphoma.

The chain links TRBV6-6 to TRBJ2-7, with no clear D. V lost 4 bases to trimming and J lost 3 bases, with 4 bases between them. Germline lookup yields CDR1 MNHNY and CDR2 SVGAGI (reference sequence). The CDR3 is made up of 11 amino acids. CDR3 DNA sequence: TGTGCCAGCAGTTCCGTCTACGAGCAGTACTTC. Its protein is CASSSVYEQYF.

In this sample, this clone turned up a few times. This chain uses TRBV9 with TRBJ1-4; 8 nucleotides line up with TRBD1. The CDR3 spans 20 residues. Germline-derived CDR1 and CDR2 are SGDLS and YYNGEE. The trim removed 3 bases at V and 0 bases at J, leaving 16 bases unmatched. The CDR3 is CASSGHRSTGVETTNEKLFF. For the CDR3, the DNA is TGTGCCAGCAGCGGGCATAGATCGACAGGGGTGGAAACAACTAATGAAAAACTGTTTTTT.

The chain is built from TRBV28 and TRBJ2-3; D might be TRBD1 (6 bases). Germline V CDR1 and CDR2: MDHEN, SYDVKM. This CDR3 contains 12 residues. Trimming cost V 4 bases and J 11 bases, with 13 bases left between them. The DNA of the CDR3 is TGTGCCAGCAGTTCTGGACAGTGGGAGCAGTATTTT. It encodes CASSSGQWEQYF.

The chain links TRBV30 to TRBJ2-7, with 7 bases aligning to TRBD2. The CDR3 is made up of 15 amino acids. The junction had 13 bases not matched to a gene; V was cut back by 3 bases and J by 5 bases. The V gene's germline CDR1 is GTSNPN and CDR2 SVGIG (reference sequence). This chain's CDR3 is CAWRGPGGGRHEQYF. CDR3 DNA: TGTGCCTGGAGAGGCCCGGGGGGAGGGCGGCACGAGCAGTACTTC. The full variable domain, its missing parts supplied by reference TRBV30 and TRBJ2-7, is SQTIHQWPATLVQPVGSPLSLECTVEGTSNPNLYWYRQAAGRGLQLLFYSVGIGQISSEVPQNLSASRPQDRQFILSSKKLLLSDSGFYLCAWRGPGGGRHEQYFGPGTRLTVT.

The chain combines TRBV2 with TRBJ2-3; D is undetermined. V shed 0 bases and J shed 4 bases, with 11 bases lying between them. Germline lookup yields CDR1 SNHLY and CDR2 FYNNEI. The CDR3 length is 15 residues. The CDR3 DNA follows: TGTGCCAGCAGTGAAGCTCCCCGACATGCAGATACGCAGTATTTT. As protein: CASSEAPRHADTQYF.

The chain uses TRBV7-6 and TRBJ2-2, with D perhaps matching TRBD1 or TRBD2 (6 bases each). The CDR3 has 17 amino acids. CDR1 is SGHVS and CDR2 is FNYEAQ in the germline V gene. Trimming left V 3 bases short and J 1 base short, with 15 bases between. The CDR3 nucleotides are TGTGCCAGCAGCTTCGGGCGGGACATACAGAACACCGGGGAGCTGTTTTTT. It codes for CASSFGRDIQNTGELFF.

The chain has TRBV27 and TRBJ2-3, with D tentatively TRBD1 (6 bases). Trimming cost V 5 bases and J 0 bases, with 18 bases left between them. CDR1 and CDR2 (germline): MNHEY, SMNVEV (reference sequence). The CDR3 is 17 amino acids. CDR3 nucleotide sequence: TGTGCCAGCAGTGGCGGTCGACAGGCGGTTAGCACAGATACGCAGTATTTT. Translated: CASSGGRQAVSTDTQYF.

This chain links TRBV9 with TRBJ1-6, with TRBD1 as a possible D gene (5 bases). CDR3 length: 13 residues. Germline V gene data show CDR1 as SGDLS and CDR2 as YYNGEE. V lost 7 bases and J lost 6, with 11 bases in between. The CDR3 DNA reads as TGTGCCAGCGGGGGACTCCTTAATTCACCCCTCCACTTT. Translating it yields CASGGLLNSPLHF. Filled out from reference TRBV9 and TRBJ1-6, the complete variable domain reads DSGVTQTPKHLITATGQRVTLRCSPRSGDLSVYWYQQSLDQGLQFLIQYYNGEERAKGNILERFSAQQFPDLHSELNLSSLELGDSALYFCASGGLLNSPLHFGNGTRLTVT.

This chain's CDR3 is CASSVSGAGSSYEQYF. The CDR3, as DNA: TGTGCCAGCAGCGTAAGTGGTGCGGGGAGCTCCTACGAGCAGTACTTC. The rearrangement links TRBV9 to TRBJ2-7; a weak D match, TRBD2 (6 bases). Germline V gene sequence: CDR1 SGDLS, CDR2 YYNGEE. V was trimmed by 1 base and J by 0 bases, leaving 14 bases between them. CDR3 size: 16 residues.

This clone was found once. The genes are TRBV25-1 and TRBJ1-1; D unresolved. The CDR3 consists of 13 residues. V shed 2 bases and J shed 1 base, with 5 bases lying between them. Germline V gene lookup returns CDR1 MGHDK and CDR2 SYGVNS. The CDR3 here is CASSEAGNTEAFF. The CDR3 nucleotides read TGTGCCAGCAGTGAAGCAGGGAACACTGAAGCTTTCTTT.

This chain links TRBV7-6 with TRBJ1-1; 10 nucleotides align to TRBD1. The CDR3 has 19 amino acids. From germline, CDR1 is SGHVS and CDR2 FNYEAQ. J lost 0 bases, V lost 1 base, and 11 bases had no gene match. The CDR3 bases are TGTGCCAGCAGCTTAGGGCGGGGACAGGGGAGTTCAATGAACACTGAAGCTTTCTTT. Its translation: CASSLGRGQGSSMNTEAFF.

The CDR3 spells CASSPGQGATSTDTQYF. CDR3 nucleotides: TGCGCCAGCAGCCCGGGACAGGGAGCAACTAGCACAGATACGCAGTATTTT. J is TRBJ2-3 and V is TRBV5-1, with 9 bases that match TRBD1. The CDR3 has 17 amino acids. J lost 0 bases, V lost 4 bases, and 9 bases had no gene match. In germline, CDR1 is SGHRS, CDR2 YFSETQ. Full variable domain (rest looked up from reference TRBV5-1 and TRBJ2-3): KAGVTQTPRYLIKTRGQQVTLSCSPISGHRSVSWYQQTPGQGLQFLFEYFSETQRNKGNFPGRFSGRQFSNSRSEMNVSTLELGDSALYLCASSPGQGATSTDTQYFGPGTRLTVL.

The chain employs TRBV27 and TRBJ2-7, with 14 bases aligning to TRBD2. The V gene end was trimmed by 10 bases and the J gene end by 6 bases; junction bases not matched to a gene: 14. This CDR3 contains 16 residues. Germline CDR1 reads MNHEY; CDR2 reads SMNVEV (reference sequence). CDR3 DNA: TGTGCCACCGCCGGGACTAGCGGGAGAGGTGGGCTCGAGCAGTACTTC. Its protein is CATAGTSGRGGLEQYF.